Below, one TCR beta chain is given with its context. Its antigen is currently unknown. These data are taken from a study of T cell responses to AZD1222 COVID-19 vaccine. Findings of the study overall: Clonal diversity was possibly underestimated, and the donors were mostly white British, with more females. Spike-specific TCR breadth and depth went up after people got two AZD1222 doses. Nearly half of spike-specific TCRs reportedly target unmutated variant regions.

Repertoires were generated with immunoSEQ multiplex PCR, while TCRdb's copy carries only in-frame clones and drops some. The sample yields roughly 120,000 clones, 75% to 95% seen once. The sequence was obtained from an adult in good health. The sequencing used peripheral blood, collected on day 0 of AZD1222 vaccination.

CDR3 DNA: TGTGCCAGCAGTTTTATTGACAGAGACTATGGCTACACCTTC. It translates to CASSFIDRDYGYTF. The chain uses TRBV27 and TRBJ1-2; D is possibly TRBD1 (5 bases). Trimming stripped 3 bases from V and 3 bases from J, with 11 bases between. The CDR3 sequence is 14 residues long. Per germline, CDR1 MNHEY and CDR2 SMNVEV (reference sequence).